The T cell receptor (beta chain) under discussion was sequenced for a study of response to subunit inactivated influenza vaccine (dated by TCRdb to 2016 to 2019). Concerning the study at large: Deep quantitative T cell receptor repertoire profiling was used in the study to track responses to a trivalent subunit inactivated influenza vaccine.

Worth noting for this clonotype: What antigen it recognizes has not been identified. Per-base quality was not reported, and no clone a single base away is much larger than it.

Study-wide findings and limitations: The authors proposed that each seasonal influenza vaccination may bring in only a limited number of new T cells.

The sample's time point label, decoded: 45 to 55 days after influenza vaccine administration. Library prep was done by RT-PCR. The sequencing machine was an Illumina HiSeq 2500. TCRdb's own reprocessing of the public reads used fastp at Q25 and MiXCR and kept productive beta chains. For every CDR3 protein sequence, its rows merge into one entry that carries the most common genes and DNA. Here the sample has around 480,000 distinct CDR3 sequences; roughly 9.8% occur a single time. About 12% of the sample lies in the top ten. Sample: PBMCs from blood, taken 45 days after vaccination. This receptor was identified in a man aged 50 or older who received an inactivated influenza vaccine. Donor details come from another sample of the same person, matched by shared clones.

The DNA reads TGTGCCAGCAGTTTTGGCAGACCCACAGATACGCAGTATTTT. Its amino acids are CASSFGRPTDTQYF. This sequence uses TRBV12-3 or TRBV12-4 and TRBJ2-3; no D gene is confidently identified. Trimming costs V 3 bases and J 2 bases, and their ends lie 9 bases apart. The CDR3 spans 14 residues, from the cysteine through the phenylalanine. Kept here is only the CDR3 DNA, which spans 42 bases and is read in frame from base 1.